Presented here are 22 T cell receptor beta chains from one specimen sequenced in a study of breast tumors, draining lymph nodes, adjacent tissues. Axillary draining lymph nodes of breast cancer patients supplied the node samples. Via MiXCR, TCRdb re-called the multiplex PCR reads, giving one row per CDR3 protein. The sample lists approximately 150,000 distinct CDR3 sequences; roughly a third were seen once. The sample was axillary lymph node tissue. These receptors came from a female donor with breast cancer. Some clones in this sample may be carry-over from other donors' samples.

Concerning this clonotype: Relative to the germline gene, one junction end is altered; a read error may explain this. This chain connects TRBV5-6 to TRBJ1-6; D not resolved. The CDR3 spans 18 residues. CDR1 is SGHDT and CDR2 is YYEEEE in the germline V gene. CDR3 loop: CASSLESPRTGYNSPLHF. The CDR3 DNA follows: TGCGCCAGCAGCTTGGAGTCCCCCCGGACGGGGTATAATTCACCCCTCCACTTT.

The chain joins TRBV2 to TRBJ2-3; 10 nucleotides match TRBD1. Germline lookup yields CDR1 SNHLY and CDR2 FYNNEI. V dropped 3 bases and J dropped 2; count of bases not matched to a gene: 8. This CDR3 is built from 17 residues. This CDR3 reads CASSDGAGTGVTDTQYF. CDR3 nucleotide sequence: TGTGCCAGCAGTGACGGTGCCGGGACAGGGGTCACAGATACGCAGTATTTT.

This clonotype was picked up many times. This sequence may be a read error, since a much larger clone differs from it by one base. No conserved phenylalanine or tryptophan ends this CDR3, so it is likely a read error. The J gene is TRBJ2-7, the V gene TRBV14; no clear D. Germline CDR1 reads SGHDN; CDR2 reads FVKESK. The CDR3 has 13 amino acids. V was trimmed by 6 bases and J by 6 bases, leaving 15 bases between them. The CDR3 reads CASSVTRFREQYS. The CDR3 DNA sequence: TGTGCCAGCAGTGTCACGAGATTTCGCGAGCAGTACTCC.

The V and J genes are TRBV6-1 and TRBJ2-4; no reliable D call. V was trimmed by 6 bases and J by 0 bases, leaving 12 bases between them. CDR3 size: 15 residues. The germline V gene encodes CDR1 MNHNS and CDR2 SASEGT. The CDR3 sequence: CASSQNILAKNIQYF. The CDR3 DNA follows: TGTGCCAGCAGCCAAAATATTCTAGCCAAAAACATTCAGTACTTC.

This clonotype occurred a few times. This may come from a read error, since a much larger clone is one base off. This chain connects TRBV6-5 to TRBJ2-7; 9 positions agree with TRBD1. Trimming at V came to 6 bases and at J to 2 bases, leaving 11 bases not matched to a gene. Germline loops: CDR1 MNHEY, CDR2 SVGAGI. The CDR3 length is 16 residues. The CDR3 DNA sequence: TGTGCCAGCAGGCAAACAGGGACAGGGCCGCCCTACGAGCAGTACTTC. It specifies CASRQTGTGPPYEQYF.

J is TRBJ1-4 and V is TRBV4-3, with D unclear. Germline assignment: CDR1 LGHNA and CDR2 YSLEER. The CDR3 has 16 residues. V lost 5 bases and J lost 8, with 21 bases in between. The chain's CDR3 is CASSSQGWRDSEKLFF. The CDR3 bases are TGCGCCAGCAGCAGCCAAGGATGGAGGGATAGCGAAAAACTGTTTTTT.

This clonotype was recorded many times. The chain links TRBV5-8 to TRBJ1-5; D unclear. The CDR3 is made up of 19 amino acids. Germline V lookup: CDR1 SGHTS, CDR2 YDEGEE. The ends were cut back, 4 bases at V and 3 bases at J, with 26 bases in the middle. The CDR3 coding sequence is TGTGCCAGCAGCCCGGACCCGGGGAGGCCCCTAATATACAATCAGCCCCAGCATTTT. Its translation is CASSPDPGRPLIYNQPQHF.

Concerning this clonotype itself: A read error may produce the germline difference seen at one junction end. The chain is built from TRBV2 and TRBJ2-2; D may correspond to TRBD1 or TRBD2 (5 bases each). This CDR3 has 14 amino acids. Per the germline V gene, CDR1 is SNHLY and CDR2 is FYNNEI. The CDR3 reads CAGSVWGNTGELSF. The CDR3 DNA reads as TGTGCCGGCAGTGTCTGGGGGAACACCGGGGAGCTGTCTTTT.

This clonotype was counted at least ten times. The chain is built from TRBV6-5 and TRBJ1-3; 8 nucleotides agree with TRBD1. In germline, CDR1 is MNHEY, CDR2 SVGAGI. This CDR3 contains 13 residues. V lost 3 bases, J lost 11 bases, and 6 bases stayed unmatched. The CDR3 is CASSYLGQGAIYF. CDR3 DNA: TGTGCCAGCAGTTATCTAGGACAGGGCGCCATATATTTT.

The chain carries TRBV2 and TRBJ2-2; TRBD2 aligns across 7 bases. CDR3 size: 14 residues. The germline gives CDR1 SNHLY, CDR2 FYNNEI. With V trimmed by 4 bases and J by 7 bases, 6 bases remained unmatched. The CDR3 bases are TGTGCCAGCAGTGTATCCCGGACTAGCGGGGAGCTGTTTTTT. Translated, it gives CASSVSRTSGELFF. Full variable domain (remainder filled in from reference TRBV2 and TRBJ2-2): EPEVTQTPSHQVTQMGQEVILRCVPISNHLYFYWYRQILGQKVEFLVSFYNNEISEKSEIFDDQFSVERPDGSNFTLKIRSTKLEDSAMYFCASSVSRTSGELFFGEGSRLTVL.

This clonotype was found many times. This clone may be a read error of a much larger clone one base away. The V and J genes are TRBV29-1 and TRBJ2-1; the match to TRBD2 covers 8 bases. Trimming at V came to 6 bases and at J to 5 bases, leaving 15 bases not matched to a gene. This CDR3 contains 16 residues. Per germline, CDR1 SQVTM and CDR2 ANQGSEA. Written as DNA, the CDR3 is TGCAGCGTCCCGGGGGGGACTGGCGGGCTCAACAATGAGCAGTTCTTC. It codes for CSVPGGTGGLNNEQFF.

This clonotype occurred many times. This chain links TRBV3-1 with TRBJ2-7; a weak D match, TRBD1 (5 bases). CDR1 and CDR2 (germline): LGHDT, YNNKEL (reference sequence). This CDR3 spans 12 amino acids. The ends were cut back, 5 bases at V and 7 bases at J, with 12 bases in the middle. CDR3 DNA sequence: TGTGCCAGCAGCGGGGCAGTACGGGAGCAGTACTTC. It encodes CASSGAVREQYF.

J is TRBJ2-1 and V is TRBV7-6, with TRBD2 matching over 7 bases. V dropped 5 bases and J dropped 3; count of bases not matched to a gene: 16. The CDR3 consists of 18 residues. From germline, CDR1 is SGHVS and CDR2 FNYEAQ. The CDR3 coding sequence is TGTGCCAGCAGCCGCAGTGAGACTAGCCAAGTTGGCTACAATGAGCAGTTCTTC. Amino acid sequence: CASSRSETSQVGYNEQFF.

Points on this clonotype: One end of the junction does not line up with germline, which may come from a read error. The V call is TRBV12-3 or TRBV12-4, the J call TRBJ1-4, with 8 bases fitting TRBD1. This CDR3 spans 14 amino acids. The CDR3 DNA reads as TGTGCCAGCAGCCGGGGACAGGTGAATGAAAAACTGCTCTTT. Translated, it gives CASSRGQVNEKLLF.

This clonotype was detected ten times or more. The rearrangement uses TRBV25-1 and TRBJ2-7, with 7 nucleotides matching TRBD2. Germline V gives CDR1 MGHDK, CDR2 SYGVNS. The CDR3 loop spans 22 amino acids. V dropped 1 base and J dropped 13; count of bases not matched to a gene: 37. The DNA for the CDR3 is TGTGCCAGCAGTGAATGCTTCCTGGCGGTTCTTATGGTTAGCCGACTAGCCTGGTTAGCTTACTTC. This encodes CASSECFLAVLMVSRLAWLAYF.

This clonotype was counted many times. A much larger clone sits a single nucleotide away, making a read error possible. The V gene is TRBV9, the J gene TRBJ2-3; D ambiguous. Between the trimmed V and J ends, which lost 3 bases and 5 bases, there was a span of 7 bases. This CDR3 is 12 amino acids long. The germline gives CDR1 SGDLS, CDR2 YYNGEE. The chain's CDR3 is CASSAGIDTQYF. The CDR3 DNA is TGTGCCAGCAGCGCAGGCATAGATACGCAGTATTTT.

This clonotype has at least ten counts. This chain uses TRBV5-8 with TRBJ2-6; 9 bases match TRBD1. The CDR3 contains 16 residues. J gave up 3 bases and V 4 bases, and 5 bases lay outside the gene matches. Germline CDR1 reads SGHTS; CDR2 reads YDEGEE. The CDR3 is CASSPNRGHGANVLTF. Here the CDR3 DNA reads TGTGCCAGCAGCCCTAACAGGGGGCATGGGGCCAACGTCCTGACTTTC.

This clonotype was counted many times. The chain couples TRBV19 to TRBJ2-2; a possible D gene is TRBD1 (5 bases). Per the germline V gene, CDR1 is LNHDA and CDR2 is SQIVND (reference sequence). V shed 3 bases and J shed 1 base, with 9 bases lying between them. This CDR3 contains 15 residues. CDR3 in amino acids: CASSIRAVNTGELFF. DNA for the CDR3: TGTGCCAGTAGTATCAGGGCCGTGAACACCGGGGAGCTGTTTTTT.

This clonotype appeared many times. DNA of the CDR3: TGTGCCAGCAGTTTCACGGCGGGGACCTACTACGAGCAGTACTTC. The encoded protein is CASSFTAGTYYEQYF. The genes are TRBV12-3 or TRBV12-4 and TRBJ2-7; a weak D match, TRBD2 (6 bases). V lost 3 bases and J lost 3, with 15 bases in between. The CDR3 is made up of 15 amino acids.

In this sample, this clonotype turned up a few times. This may be a read error, as it is one base from a much larger clone. The V call is TRBV11-2, the J call TRBJ2-1; 9 positions agree with TRBD2. The V gene end was trimmed by 2 bases and the J gene end by 7 bases; junction bases not matched to a gene: 12. Germline V gives CDR1 SGHAT, CDR2 FQNNGV. CDR3 length equals 17 residues. This CDR3 is CASSLLAGTGPANEQFF. CDR3 nucleotide sequence: TGTGCCAGCAGCTTACTAGCGGGAACCGGGCCGGCGAATGAGCAGTTCTTC.

The sample holds one count of this clonotype. The junction does not match germline at one end; this may be a read error. This sequence joins TRBV25-1 and TRBJ2-2; 9 bases fit TRBD1. The CDR3 totals 16 residues. Per germline, CDR1 MGHDK and CDR2 SYGVNS. The CDR3 region is CASSEWDREDTGELLF. The DNA for the CDR3 is TGTGCCAGCAGTGAGTGGGACAGGGAAGACACCGGGGAGCTGCTTTTT.

Comments on this clonotype: This may arise from a read error, as a much more abundant clone is one base away. The chain carries TRBV19 and TRBJ1-4; TRBD1 matches at 9 bases. The CDR3 spans 14 residues. Looked up from germline, CDR1 is LNHDA and CDR2 is SQIVND (reference sequence). CDR3 in amino acids: CANSQQGASEKLFF. The CDR3 bases are TGTGCCAATAGTCAACAGGGGGCAAGTGAAAAACTGTTTTTT.